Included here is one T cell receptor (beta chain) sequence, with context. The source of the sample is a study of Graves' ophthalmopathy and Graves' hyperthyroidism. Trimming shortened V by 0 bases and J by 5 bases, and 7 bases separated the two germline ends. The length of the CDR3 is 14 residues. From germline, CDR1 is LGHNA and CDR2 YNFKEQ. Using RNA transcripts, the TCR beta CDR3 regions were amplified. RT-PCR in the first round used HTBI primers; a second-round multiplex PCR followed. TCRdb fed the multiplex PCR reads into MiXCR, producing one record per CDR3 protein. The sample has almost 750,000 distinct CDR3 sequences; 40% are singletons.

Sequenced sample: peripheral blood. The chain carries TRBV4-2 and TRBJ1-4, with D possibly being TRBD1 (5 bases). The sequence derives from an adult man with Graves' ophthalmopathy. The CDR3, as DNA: TGTGCCAGCAGCCAAGATCCAGGGAATGAAAAACTGTTTTTT. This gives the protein CASSQDPGNEKLFF.